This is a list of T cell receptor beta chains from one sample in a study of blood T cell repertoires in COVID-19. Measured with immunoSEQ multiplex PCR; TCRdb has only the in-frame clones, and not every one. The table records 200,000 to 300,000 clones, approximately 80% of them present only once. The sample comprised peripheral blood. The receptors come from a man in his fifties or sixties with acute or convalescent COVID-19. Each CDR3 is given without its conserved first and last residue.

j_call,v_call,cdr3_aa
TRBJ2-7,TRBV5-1,ASSLEGSAYEQY
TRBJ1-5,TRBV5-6,ASSLGSSGPQH
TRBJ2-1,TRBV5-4,ASSLGSGGASDEQF
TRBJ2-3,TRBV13,ASSLGRVAGTDTQY
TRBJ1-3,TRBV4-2,ASSLTLAGGNTIY
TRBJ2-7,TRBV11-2,ASSLDYGTRSYEQY
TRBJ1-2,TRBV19,ASRGEVEASRGYT
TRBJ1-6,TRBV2,ASRGGPTQGSPLH
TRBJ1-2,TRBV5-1,ASSPDRGMAGGYT
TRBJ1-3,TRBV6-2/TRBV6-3,ASSGRLLSGNTIY
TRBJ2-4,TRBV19,ASKTQGQGKNIQY
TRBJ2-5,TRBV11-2,ASSLGDRGRFETQY
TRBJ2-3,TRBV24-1,ATSAPSGRRDGGTDTQY
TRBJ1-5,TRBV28,AIPRDRGSNQPQH
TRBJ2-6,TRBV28,ASSTRQANVLT
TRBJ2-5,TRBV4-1,ASSQDDRAQETQY
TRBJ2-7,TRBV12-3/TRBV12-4,ASSFVREGEQY
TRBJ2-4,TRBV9,ASSAFHRDRGLGNIQY
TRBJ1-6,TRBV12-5,ANPGGALSSPLH
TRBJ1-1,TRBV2,ASTMSGRWTEAF
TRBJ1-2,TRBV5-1,ASSLGGQVYGYT
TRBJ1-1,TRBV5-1,ASSLAWTGSPSRGEAF
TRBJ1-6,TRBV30,AWSDLPGNSPLH
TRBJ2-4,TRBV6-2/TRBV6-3,ASSPGLAGAGIQY
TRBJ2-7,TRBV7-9,ASSPTGGQQY
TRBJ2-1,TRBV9,ASSVAGHNNEQF
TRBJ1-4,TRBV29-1,SVTTRLATNEKLF
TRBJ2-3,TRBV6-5,ASSYRASGRTDTQY
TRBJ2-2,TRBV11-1,ASSRSGETTGELF
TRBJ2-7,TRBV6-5,ASSSPTGGRAYEQY
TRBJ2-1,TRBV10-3,AISEGGGSSYNEQF